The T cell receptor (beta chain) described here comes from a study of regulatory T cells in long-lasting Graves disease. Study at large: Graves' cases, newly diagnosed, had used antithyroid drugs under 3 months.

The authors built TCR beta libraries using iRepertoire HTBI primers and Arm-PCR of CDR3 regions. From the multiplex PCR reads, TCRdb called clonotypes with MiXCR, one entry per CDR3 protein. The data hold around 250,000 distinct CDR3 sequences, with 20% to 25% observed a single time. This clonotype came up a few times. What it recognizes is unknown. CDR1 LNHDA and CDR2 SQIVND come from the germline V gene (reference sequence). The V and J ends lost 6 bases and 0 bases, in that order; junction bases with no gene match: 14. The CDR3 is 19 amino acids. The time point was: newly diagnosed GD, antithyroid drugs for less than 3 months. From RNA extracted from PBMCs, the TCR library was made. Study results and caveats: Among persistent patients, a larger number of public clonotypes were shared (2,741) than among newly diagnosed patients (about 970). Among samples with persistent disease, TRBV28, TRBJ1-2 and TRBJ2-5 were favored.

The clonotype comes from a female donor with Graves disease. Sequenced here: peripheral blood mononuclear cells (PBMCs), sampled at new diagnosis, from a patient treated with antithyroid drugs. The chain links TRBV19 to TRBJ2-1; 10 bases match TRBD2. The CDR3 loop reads CASRSSGGMTHHSYNEQFF. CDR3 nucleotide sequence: TGTGCCAGTAGATCTAGCGGGGGAATGACTCATCACTCCTACAATGAGCAGTTCTTC. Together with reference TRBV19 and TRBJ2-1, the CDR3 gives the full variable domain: DGGITQSPKYLFRKEGQNVTLSCEQNLNHDAMYWYRQDPGQGLRLIYYSQIVNDFQKGDIAEGYSVSREKKESFPLTVTSAQKNPTAFYLCASRSSGGMTHHSYNEQFFGPGTRLTVL.